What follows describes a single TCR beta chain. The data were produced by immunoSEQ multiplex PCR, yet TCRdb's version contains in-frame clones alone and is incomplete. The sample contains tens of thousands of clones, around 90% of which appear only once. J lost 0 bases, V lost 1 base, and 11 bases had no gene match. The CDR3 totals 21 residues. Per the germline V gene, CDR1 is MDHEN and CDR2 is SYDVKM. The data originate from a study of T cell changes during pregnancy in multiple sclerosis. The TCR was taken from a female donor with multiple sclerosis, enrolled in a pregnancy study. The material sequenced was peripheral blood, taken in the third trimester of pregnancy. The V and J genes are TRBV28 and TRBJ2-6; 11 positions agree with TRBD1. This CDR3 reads CASSLFGTGGHKSSGANVLTF. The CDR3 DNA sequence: TGTGCCAGCAGTTTATTTGGGACAGGGGGGCACAAAAGCTCTGGGGCCAACGTCCTGACTTTC.